The next 22 T cell receptor beta chains were all read from a single sample in a study of preoperative IRX-2 immunotherapy in early breast cancer (dated by TCRdb to about 2019). The label giving this sample's treatment or condition can be read as: preoperative locoregional IRX-2 cytokine immunotherapy. Library method: the immunoSEQ multiplex PCR assay. In TCRdb, the immuneACCESS table is reduced to in-frame sequences with V and J assigned. These tables do not hold every clone; where another copy was compared, an unresolved V gene accounts for under half, and the others remain unexplained. The sample profile shows 35,000 to 40,000 clones; about four fifths of them were found once. The top ten clonotypes cover approximately 1.5% of the sample. The sequences come from lymph node tissue, collected after IRX-2 immunotherapy. These receptors originate from a human donor with breast cancer.

V usage is TRBV19 and J usage is TRBJ1-1; D is uncertain. This CDR3 has 13 residues. Germline V CDR1 and CDR2: LNHDA, SQIVND (reference sequence). V lost 3 bases, J lost 0 bases, and 5 bases lay in between. Here the CDR3 reads CASSMIVNTEAFF. CDR3 in DNA: TGTGCCAGTAGTATGATCGTGAACACTGAAGCTTTCTTT.

The V gene is TRBV11-3, the J gene TRBJ2-5; TRBD2 matches 11 bases. The CDR3 covers 15 residues. CDR1 is SGHNT and CDR2 is YENEEA in the germline V gene. The junction had 5 bases not matched to a gene; V was cut back by 5 bases and J by 3 bases. CDR3 amino acids: CASSPLAGGEETQYF. DNA for the CDR3: TGTGCCAGCAGCCCCTTAGCGGGGGGGGAAGAGACCCAGTACTTC.

The rearrangement links TRBV19 to TRBJ1-6; D is unresolved. The V gene's germline CDR1 is LNHDA and CDR2 SQIVND (reference sequence). The CDR3 has 14 residues. Trimming cost V 2 bases and J 7 bases, with 9 bases left between them. CDR3 region: CASSIRGENSPLHF. CDR3 bases: TGTGCCAGTAGTATACGCGGGGAAAATTCACCCCTCCACTTT. Complete variable domain (other parts from reference TRBV19 and TRBJ1-6): DGGITQSPKYLFRKEGQNVTLSCEQNLNHDAMYWYRQDPGQGLRLIYYSQIVNDFQKGDIAEGYSVSREKKESFPLTVTSAQKNPTAFYLCASSIRGENSPLHFGNGTRLTVT.

The chain links TRBV6-8 to TRBJ1-2; D remains ambiguous. The CDR3 is made up of 14 amino acids. Germline-derived CDR1 and CDR2 are MNHGY and SAAAGT. V lost 0 bases to trimming and J lost 4 bases, with 9 bases between them. This CDR3 reads CASSYSNGFYGYTF. CDR3 DNA: TGTGCCAGCAGTTACTCGAACGGATTCTATGGCTACACCTTC.

CDR3 sequence: CASRQTGDNSPLHF. The CDR3 DNA follows: TGTGCCAGCAGGCAGACAGGGGATAATTCACCCCTCCACTTT. The chain joins TRBV28 to TRBJ1-6, with 8 positions matching TRBD1. Losses at the gene ends were 6 bases for V and 5 bases for J; bases not matched to a gene: 3. This CDR3 is built from 14 residues. CDR1 and CDR2 from the germline V gene are MDHEN and SYDVKM.

The chain combines TRBV19 with TRBJ1-1; D is unclear. The length of the CDR3 is 14 residues. Germline-derived CDR1 and CDR2 are LNHDA and SQIVND (reference sequence). Trimming removed 6 bases from V and 4 bases from J, with 15 bases in between. CDR3 loop: CASSPGVVGTEAFF. For the CDR3, the DNA is TGTGCCAGTAGCCCCGGGGTAGTTGGCACTGAAGCTTTCTTT. Looking up the rest from reference TRBV19 and TRBJ1-1 gives the full variable domain: DGGITQSPKYLFRKEGQNVTLSCEQNLNHDAMYWYRQDPGQGLRLIYYSQIVNDFQKGDIAEGYSVSREKKESFPLTVTSAQKNPTAFYLCASSPGVVGTEAFFGQGTRLTVV.

This rearrangement joins TRBV15 to TRBJ1-1; TRBD1 might be the D (5 bases). The V end lost 4 bases, the J end lost 2 bases, and 11 bases lay between the germline ends. This CDR3 region has 14 residues. Germline V gives CDR1 LNHNV, CDR2 YYDKDF (reference sequence). CDR3 protein: CATSKPGANTEAFF. CDR3 nucleotides: TGTGCCACCAGCAAGCCTGGGGCCAACACTGAAGCTTTCTTT.

This chain joins TRBV18 and TRBJ1-4, with D hard to call. CDR1 is KGHSH and CDR2 is LQKENI in the germline V gene. The CDR3 covers 17 residues. With 3 bases removed from V and 0 bases from J, the gap between germline ends came to 14 bases. This chain's CDR3 is CASSPVVLATTNEKLFF. CDR3 nucleotide sequence: TGTGCCAGCTCACCCGTCGTTCTGGCAACAACTAATGAAAAACTGTTTTTT.

J is TRBJ1-3 and V is TRBV19; D is perhaps TRBD1 (6 bases). Trimming cost V 5 bases and J 3 bases, with 11 bases left between them. This CDR3 is 14 amino acids long. Looked up from germline, CDR1 is LNHDA and CDR2 is SQIVND (reference sequence). The CDR3 sequence is CASSPEQGGNTIYF. CDR3 DNA: TGTGCCAGTAGTCCAGAACAGGGTGGAAACACCATATATTTT.

The J gene is TRBJ1-4, the V gene TRBV19; 8 nucleotides agree with TRBD1. Losses at the gene ends were 3 bases for V and 6 bases for J; bases not matched to a gene: 6. The CDR3 spans 15 residues. Germline lookup yields CDR1 LNHDA and CDR2 SQIVND (reference sequence). The CDR3 reads CASSIGTGLDEKLFF. The CDR3 nucleotides read TGTGCCAGTAGTATTGGGACAGGATTAGATGAAAAACTGTTTTTT.

V and J are TRBV6-8 and TRBJ1-1, with 8 bases that match TRBD1. The CDR3 consists of 17 residues. Unmatched junction bases numbered 16, after V lost 5 bases and J lost 5 bases. CDR1 and CDR2 (germline): MNHGY, SAAAGT. The CDR3 sequence: CASSGRSGGRISTEAFF. The CDR3 DNA reads TGTGCCAGCAGTGGCAGATCAGGGGGCAGAATATCGACTGAAGCTTTCTTT.

The chain has TRBV28 and TRBJ1-6; a weak D match, TRBD1 (5 bases). Trimming pared 3 bases from V and 6 bases from J, leaving 12 bases between. In germline, CDR1 is MDHEN, CDR2 SYDVKM. This CDR3 is built from 15 residues. The CDR3 is CASSLGPSGNSPLHF. DNA for the CDR3: TGTGCCAGCAGTTTGGGGCCGAGTGGTAATTCACCCCTCCACTTT.

V gene TRBV19 combines with J gene TRBJ2-1, with D possibly matching TRBD2 (5 bases). The CDR3 totals 12 residues. V was pared by 1 base and J by 7 bases, with 5 bases between. Looked up from germline, CDR1 is LNHDA and CDR2 is SQIVND (reference sequence). The CDR3 reads CASSIGTNEQFF. DNA for the CDR3: TGTGCCAGTAGTATAGGGACTAATGAGCAGTTCTTC.

This chain connects TRBV19 to TRBJ1-6, with 7 positions matching TRBD1. The CDR3 consists of 16 residues. V shed 6 bases and J 6 bases; nucleotides not matched to a gene: 11. CDR1 is LNHDA and CDR2 is SQIVND in the germline V gene (reference sequence). DNA for the CDR3: TGTGCCAGTAGCAACCTCCGGGACAGATTTAATTCACCCCTCCACTTT. It yields the protein CASSNLRDRFNSPLHF.

CDR3 nucleotide sequence: TGTGCCAGCAGCAGGGGGAGGTTCGATGAGCAGTTCTTC. This sequence encodes CASSRGRFDEQFF. The genes are TRBV14 and TRBJ2-1; TRBD1 or TRBD2 may be the D gene (6 bases each). Trimming cost V 5 bases and J 8 bases, with 13 bases left between them. The CDR3 extends over 13 amino acids. CDR1 is SGHDN and CDR2 is FVKESK in the germline V gene.

This rearrangement joins TRBV23-1 to TRBJ1-2, with a possible D match to TRBD1 (6 bases). TRBV23-1 is classed as an ORF, of uncertain function. V dropped 6 bases and J dropped 5 bases, with 28 bases sitting between them. The CDR3 sequence is 18 residues long. The CDR3 is CASSHDIMGAGEGYGYTF. DNA for the CDR3: TGCGCCAGCAGCCACGATATAATGGGGGCAGGGGAGGGTTATGGCTACACCTTC.

The chain combines TRBV29-1 with TRBJ1-2, with TRBD1 matching 8 bases. The CDR3 contains 14 residues. From germline, CDR1 is SQVTM and CDR2 ANQGSEA. The J segment lost 9 bases and the V segment lost 4 bases, leaving 13 bases of the junction unmatched. The CDR3 spells CSVGEDRVDHSYTF. CDR3 nucleotides: TGCAGCGTTGGAGAGGACAGGGTAGATCATAGCTACACCTTC. Looking up the rest from reference TRBV29-1 and TRBJ1-2 gives the full variable domain: SAVISQKPSRDICQRGTSLTIQCQVDSQVTMMFWYRQQPGQSLTLIATANQGSEATYESGFVIDKFPISRPNLTFSTLTVSNMSPEDSSIYLCSVGEDRVDHSYTFGSGTRLTVV.

This clone was detected only once. The DNA of the CDR3 is TGTGCCAGCAGTTACGTGGGGGGCGCCGGCACCGGGGAGCTGTTTTTT. This encodes CASSYVGGAGTGELFF. This chain uses TRBV6-8 with TRBJ2-2; D might be TRBD1 or TRBD2, each matching 6 bases. The CDR3 extends over 16 amino acids. In germline, CDR1 is MNHGY, CDR2 SAAAGT. Trimming cost V 2 bases and J 4 bases, with 14 bases left between them.

V and J are TRBV7-1 and TRBJ1-6; D gene uncertain. TRBV7-1 is annotated as an ORF whose role is uncertain. V was clipped by 6 bases and J by 2 bases, with 14 bases between them. CDR3 length: 16 residues. CDR3 amino acids: CASSRAPEAYNSPLHF. Written as DNA, the CDR3 is TGTGCCAGCAGTCGGGCCCCCGAGGCCTATAATTCACCCCTCCACTTT.

The chain carries TRBV7-6 and TRBJ1-2, with D hard to call. Germline assignment: CDR1 SGHVS and CDR2 FNYEAQ. V lost 3 bases and J lost 4, with 12 bases in between. The CDR3 sequence is 14 residues long. CDR3 DNA sequence: TGTGCCAGCAGCTTCGTTATACAAGCCTATGGCTACACCTTC. It yields the protein CASSFVIQAYGYTF.

The CDR3: CASSRRSGVSTDTQYF. In DNA form, the CDR3 reads TGTGCCAGCAGCCGGAGGAGCGGGGTTTCGACAGATACGCAGTATTTT. The chain combines TRBV11-3 with TRBJ2-3; 7 nucleotides line up with TRBD2. This CDR3 contains 16 residues. Germline V CDR1 and CDR2: SGHNT, YENEEA. V dropped 5 bases and J dropped 3; count of bases not matched to a gene: 11.

This clone was picked up one time. The chain recombines TRBV7-6 with TRBJ1-4; D may be TRBD1 (6 bases). V lost 3 bases, J lost 0 bases, and 11 bases lay in between. CDR1 is SGHVS and CDR2 is FNYEAQ in the germline V gene. The CDR3 length is 16 residues. CDR3 bases: TGTGCCAGCAGCTTGTCCAGGGGCGCAACTAATGAAAAACTGTTTTTT. As protein: CASSLSRGATNEKLFF. Variable domain in full (rest from reference TRBV7-6 and TRBJ1-4): GAGVSQSPRYKVTKRGQDVALRCDPISGHVSLYWYRQALGQGPEFLTYFNYEAQQDKSGLPNDRFSAERPEGSISTLTIQRTEQRDSAMYRCASSLSRGATNEKLFFGSGTQLSVL.